The 10 T cell receptor beta chains below come from one sample, sequenced in a study of fetal regulatory T cell absence and autoimmunity. Produced via immunoSEQ multiplex PCR; TCRdb's table is partial and in-frame only. The sample has about 95,000 clones, about two thirds seen once. Sequencing was performed on pancreas tissue. The origin of the receptors is a male donor with IPEX syndrome.

J is TRBJ2-7 and V is TRBV19; D unresolved. This CDR3 spans 14 amino acids. Looked up from germline, CDR1 is LNHDA and CDR2 is SQIVND (reference sequence). V lost 3 bases and J lost 2, with 11 bases in between. This CDR3 is CASSMAAFAYEQYF. CDR3 coding DNA: TGTGCCAGTAGTATGGCTGCTTTTGCCTACGAGCAGTACTTC.

This sequence joins TRBV9 and TRBJ2-7; 11 bases fit TRBD2. The CDR3 has 15 residues. The V gene end was trimmed by 4 bases and the J gene end by 4 bases; junction bases not matched to a gene: 7. The germline CDR1 and CDR2 sequences are SGDLS and YYNGEE. The chain's CDR3 is CASSPTSGVVYEQYF. CDR3 sequence (DNA): TGTGCCAGCAGCCCGACTAGCGGGGTGGTTTACGAGCAGTACTTC.

V gene TRBV18 combines with J gene TRBJ1-2, with 7 bases aligning to TRBD1. V dropped 1 base and J dropped 5; count of bases not matched to a gene: 16. CDR3 length: 18 residues. The germline V gene has CDR1 KGHSH and CDR2 LQKENI. The CDR3, as DNA: TGTGCCAGCTCACCACTGGGACCGAACAGGGGCCCAGGATATGGCTACACCTTC. This encodes CASSPLGPNRGPGYGYTF.

This sequence joins TRBV30 and TRBJ1-1; D not resolved. CDR1 and CDR2 (germline): GTSNPN, SVGIG (reference sequence). The CDR3 has 13 amino acids. V was shortened by 0 bases and J by 5 bases, with 10 bases between the two germline ends. The CDR3 DNA reads as TGTGCCTGGAGTGTAAATCAGAGGACTGAAGCTTTCTTT. This gives the protein CAWSVNQRTEAFF.

The rearrangement links TRBV13 to TRBJ1-2; a possible D gene is TRBD1 (6 bases). Germline assignment: CDR1 PRHDT and CDR2 FYEKMQ (reference sequence). This CDR3 contains 12 residues. The V end was cut by 5 bases, the J end by 7 bases, with 11 bases between. CDR3 protein: CASSPGQLGYTF. CDR3 DNA sequence: TGTGCCAGCAGCCCCGGACAGCTTGGCTACACCTTC.

This chain uses TRBV5-4 with TRBJ2-2; 8 bases line up with TRBD2. Per the germline V gene, CDR1 is SGHNT and CDR2 is YYREEE (reference sequence). V dropped 4 bases and J dropped 1; count of bases not matched to a gene: 3. This CDR3 contains 15 residues. Here the CDR3 reads CASSRLAGNTGELFF. As DNA, the CDR3 is TGTGCCAGCAGCCGCCTAGCGGGGAACACCGGGGAGCTGTTTTTT.

This CDR3 reads CASPNNRVGQPQHF. The CDR3 DNA reads TGTGCCAGCCCAAACAACAGGGTCGGTCAGCCCCAGCATTTT. The rearrangement uses TRBV6-5 and TRBJ1-5, with D tentatively TRBD1 (6 bases). Germline V gives CDR1 MNHEY, CDR2 SVGAGI. The CDR3 has 14 amino acids. Trimming stripped 8 bases from V and 6 bases from J, with 17 bases between.

V is TRBV7-9 and J is TRBJ2-7; the match to TRBD1 covers 9 bases. From germline, CDR1 is SEHNR and CDR2 FQNEAQ (reference sequence). The V and J ends lost 5 bases and 4 bases, in that order; junction bases with no gene match: 3. This CDR3 has 13 residues. The CDR3 nucleotides are TGTGCCAGCAGCCGACAGGGGGATTACGAGCAGTACTTC. Residues: CASSRQGDYEQYF.

The V call is TRBV5-1, the J call TRBJ2-7, with 10 bases lining up with TRBD1. The CDR3 length is 17 residues. J lost 3 bases, V lost 2 bases, and 11 bases had no gene match. From germline, CDR1 is SGHRS and CDR2 YFSETQ. CDR3 sequence (DNA): TGCGCCAGCAGCTTTCTTCCGGGACAGGGGATGGACTACGAGCAGTACTTC. Amino acids: CASSFLPGQGMDYEQYF. Using reference TRBV5-1 and TRBJ2-7 for the parts outside the CDR3, the full variable domain is KAGVTQTPRYLIKTRGQQVTLSCSPISGHRSVSWYQQTPGQGLQFLFEYFSETQRNKGNFPGRFSGRQFSNSRSEMNVSTLELGDSALYLCASSFLPGQGMDYEQYFGPGTRLTVT.

This sequence joins TRBV6-1 and TRBJ1-3, with no clear D. Germline V gene data show CDR1 as MNHNS and CDR2 as SASEGT. Deletions cut 2 bases from V and 4 bases from J, with 6 bases between. The CDR3 loop spans 13 amino acids. CDR3 bases: TGTGCCAGCAGTGAATCTCTCGGAAACACCATATATTTT. This codes for CASSESLGNTIYF.